The rows below give T cell receptor beta chains drawn from one sample of a study of T cell repertoires in cytomegalovirus infection. TCRdb processed the reads anew with MiXCR; each CDR3 protein has one entry. The sample has around 440,000 distinct CDR3 sequences; about 11% are singletons. Sequences were obtained from PBMCs. The receptors come from a human donor in good health (CMV status not recorded). Some clones in this sample may be carry-over from other donors' samples. Each CDR3 is given without its conserved first and last residue.

V gene,CDR3 protein
TRBV9,ASSVDGAGELF
TRBV20-1,SAMGHGGSGNTIY
TRBV12-3/TRBV12-4,ASSRTRILGADTQY
TRBV12-3/TRBV12-4,ASSSTGGSYEQY
TRBV6-8,ATYRDRGNYGYT
TRBV27,ASRQGPGGYT
TRBV19,AAGDRGTTDTQY
TRBV20-1,SARSPAGEYEQY
TRBV12-3/TRBV12-4,ASSRGQGRGYT
TRBV19,ASSTGYGNQPQH
TRBV5-1,ASSLWGQDTEAF
TRBV30,AWREPGHQPQH
TRBV7-9,ASSPAALNEQF
TRBV10-3,AISPFQGARNEQF
TRBV29-1,SVEVRNYGYT
TRBV4-2,ASSQVDRGYEQY
TRBV20-1,SALGAPNSPLH
TRBV27,ASSLRPDSYEQY
TRBV7-9,ASRMGGLVSDTQY
TRBV5-5,ASSLGTGLMNTEAF
TRBV6-1,ASSESVTGSLTGNEQF
TRBV5-5,ASSLGVRGNEQF
TRBV28,ASTDRGGDEQY
TRBV7-6,ASSLESAGGNIQY
TRBV5-4,ASSFRGAYEQY
TRBV28,ASSLFLYEQF
TRBV7-9,ASRKARAGPEGIHEQF
TRBV7-9,ASSPGTAQF
TRBV2,ASSEAGDPLGYT
TRBV19,ASSIGGGAGANVLT
TRBV5-1,ASSLDGPQGGYT
TRBV30,AWSVTEYNEQF
TRBV28,ASSFTSGRSFYEQY
TRBV5-1,ASSLTRGGSGANVLT
TRBV7-2,ASSLTRSNTGELF
TRBV27,ASSWTGPTYEQY
TRBV2,ASSEQGAGSGYT
TRBV12-3/TRBV12-4,ASSFWGLGGEQY
TRBV7-3,ASSHPGQGANEQF
TRBV6-5,ASNPAPDYGYT
TRBV9,ASTFQALDTDTQY
TRBV19,ASSPAAFEQF
TRBV7-8,ASSLQTGSAYEQY
TRBV7-2,ASSQWGGESEAF
TRBV7-9,ASSLVESGANVLT